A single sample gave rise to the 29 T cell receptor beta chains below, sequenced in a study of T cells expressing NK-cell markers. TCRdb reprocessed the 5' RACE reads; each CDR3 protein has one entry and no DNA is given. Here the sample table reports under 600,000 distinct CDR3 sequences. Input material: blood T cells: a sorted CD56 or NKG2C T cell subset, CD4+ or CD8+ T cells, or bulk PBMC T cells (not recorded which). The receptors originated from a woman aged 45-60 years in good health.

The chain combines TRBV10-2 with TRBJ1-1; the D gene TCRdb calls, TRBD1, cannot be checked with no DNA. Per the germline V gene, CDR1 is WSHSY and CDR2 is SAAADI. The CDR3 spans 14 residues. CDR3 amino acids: CASRGGQPGTEAFF.

This CDR3 is CASSHPMGGGYTF. V is TRBV4-2 and J is TRBJ1-2; as DNA is missing, the TRBD1 call by TCRdb cannot be tested. The CDR3 is 13 residues long. Germline CDR1 and CDR2: LGHNA and YNFKEQ.

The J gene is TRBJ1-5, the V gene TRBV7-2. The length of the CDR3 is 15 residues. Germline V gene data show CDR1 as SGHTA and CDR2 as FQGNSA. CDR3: CASSLNIGSNQPQHF.

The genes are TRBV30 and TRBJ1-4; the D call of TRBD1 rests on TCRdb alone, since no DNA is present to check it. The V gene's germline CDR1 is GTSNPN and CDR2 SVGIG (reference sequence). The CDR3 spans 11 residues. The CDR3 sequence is CAWGDDEKLFF.

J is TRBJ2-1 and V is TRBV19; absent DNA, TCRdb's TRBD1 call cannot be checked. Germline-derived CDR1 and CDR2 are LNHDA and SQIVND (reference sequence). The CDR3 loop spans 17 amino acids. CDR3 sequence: CASSVYTGVSSYNEQFF. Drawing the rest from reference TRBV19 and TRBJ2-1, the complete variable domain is DGGITQSPKYLFRKEGQNVTLSCEQNLNHDAMYWYRQDPGQGLRLIYYSQIVNDFQKGDIAEGYSVSREKKESFPLTVTSAQKNPTAFYLCASSVYTGVSSYNEQFFGPGTRLTVL.

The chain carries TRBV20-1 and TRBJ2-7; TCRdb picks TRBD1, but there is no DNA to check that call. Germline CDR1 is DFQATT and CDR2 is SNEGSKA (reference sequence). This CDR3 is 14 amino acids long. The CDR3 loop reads CSAPGQTSASEQYF.

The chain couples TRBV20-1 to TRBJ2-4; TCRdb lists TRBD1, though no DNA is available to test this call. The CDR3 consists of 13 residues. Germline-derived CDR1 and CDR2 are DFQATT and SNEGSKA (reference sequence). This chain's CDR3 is CSLTGAAKNIQYF.

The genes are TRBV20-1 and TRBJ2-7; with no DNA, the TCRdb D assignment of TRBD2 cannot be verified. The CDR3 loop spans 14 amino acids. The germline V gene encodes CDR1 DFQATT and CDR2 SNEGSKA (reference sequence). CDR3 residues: CSVPSSSRTGEQYF.

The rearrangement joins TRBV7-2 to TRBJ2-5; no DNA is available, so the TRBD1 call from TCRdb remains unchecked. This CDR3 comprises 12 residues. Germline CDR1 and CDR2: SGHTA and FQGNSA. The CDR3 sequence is CASSSPAGTQYF. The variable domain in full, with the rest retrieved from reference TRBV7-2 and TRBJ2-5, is GAGVSQSPSNKVTEKGKDVELRCDPISGHTALYWYRQSLGQGLEFLIYFQGNSAPDKSGLPSDRFSAERTGGSVSTLTIQRTQQEDSAVYLCASSSPAGTQYFGPGTRLLVL.

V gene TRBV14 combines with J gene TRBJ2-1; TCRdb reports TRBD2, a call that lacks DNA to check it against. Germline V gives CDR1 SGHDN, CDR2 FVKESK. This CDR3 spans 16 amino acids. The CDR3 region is CASSQDKLAGGNEQFF.

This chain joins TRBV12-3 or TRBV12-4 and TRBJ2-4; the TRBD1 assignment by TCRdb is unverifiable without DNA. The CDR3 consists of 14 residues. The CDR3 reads CASGTGGSENIQYF.

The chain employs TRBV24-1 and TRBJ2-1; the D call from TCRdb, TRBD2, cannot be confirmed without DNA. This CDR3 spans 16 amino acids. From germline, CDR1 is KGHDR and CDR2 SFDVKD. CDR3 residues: CATSDQGLASGNEQFF.

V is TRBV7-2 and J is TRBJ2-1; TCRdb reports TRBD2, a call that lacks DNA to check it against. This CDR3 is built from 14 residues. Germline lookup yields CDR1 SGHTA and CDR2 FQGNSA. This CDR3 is CASSLGLAGLEQFF. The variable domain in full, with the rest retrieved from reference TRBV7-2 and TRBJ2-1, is GAGVSQSPSNKVTEKGKDVELRCDPISGHTALYWYRQSLGQGLEFLIYFQGNSAPDKSGLPSDRFSAERTGGSVSTLTIQRTQQEDSAVYLCASSLGLAGLEQFFGPGTRLTVL.

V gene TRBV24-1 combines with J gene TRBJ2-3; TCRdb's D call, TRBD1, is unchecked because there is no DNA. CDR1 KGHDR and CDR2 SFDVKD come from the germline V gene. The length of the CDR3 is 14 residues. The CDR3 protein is CATSDLGRTDTQYF.

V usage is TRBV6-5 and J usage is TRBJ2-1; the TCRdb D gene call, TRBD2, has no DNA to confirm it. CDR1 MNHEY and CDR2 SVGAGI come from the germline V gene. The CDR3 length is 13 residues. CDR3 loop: CASSSPLYNEQFF.

Here the CDR3 reads CATSRRFGTDTQYF. V usage is TRBV24-1 and J usage is TRBJ2-3. The CDR3 runs 14 residues. CDR1 and CDR2 from the germline V gene are KGHDR and SFDVKD.

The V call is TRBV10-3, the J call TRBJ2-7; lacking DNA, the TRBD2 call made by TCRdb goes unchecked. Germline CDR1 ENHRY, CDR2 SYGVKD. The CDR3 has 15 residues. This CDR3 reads CAISSLAGRLNEQYF.

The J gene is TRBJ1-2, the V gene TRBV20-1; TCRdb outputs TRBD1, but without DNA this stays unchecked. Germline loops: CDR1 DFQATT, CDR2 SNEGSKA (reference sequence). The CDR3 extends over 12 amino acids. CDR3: CSAQQGNYGYTF.

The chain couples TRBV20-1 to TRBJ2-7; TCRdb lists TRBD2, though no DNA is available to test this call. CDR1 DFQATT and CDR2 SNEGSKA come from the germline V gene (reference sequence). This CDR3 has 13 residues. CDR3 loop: CSAGDGTLREQYF.

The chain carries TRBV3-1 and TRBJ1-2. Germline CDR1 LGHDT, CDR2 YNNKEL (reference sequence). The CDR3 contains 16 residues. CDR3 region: CASSPGGRKANYGYTF. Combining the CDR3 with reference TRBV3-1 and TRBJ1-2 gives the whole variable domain DTAVSQTPKYLVTQMGNDKSIKCEQNLGHDTMYWYKQDSKKFLKIMFSYNNKELIINETVPNRFSPKSPDKAHLNLHINSLELGDSAVYFCASSPGGRKANYGYTFGSGTRLTVV.

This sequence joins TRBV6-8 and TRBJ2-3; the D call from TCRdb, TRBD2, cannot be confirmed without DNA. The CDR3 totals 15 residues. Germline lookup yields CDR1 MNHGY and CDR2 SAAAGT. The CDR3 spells CASSSARGLGNTQYF.

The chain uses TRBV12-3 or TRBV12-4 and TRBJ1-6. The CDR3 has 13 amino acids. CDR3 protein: CASSTTSNSPLHF.

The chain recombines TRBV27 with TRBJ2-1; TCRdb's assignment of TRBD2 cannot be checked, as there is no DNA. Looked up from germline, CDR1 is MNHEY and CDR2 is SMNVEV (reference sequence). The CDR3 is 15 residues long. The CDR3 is CASSFWREDYNEQFF.

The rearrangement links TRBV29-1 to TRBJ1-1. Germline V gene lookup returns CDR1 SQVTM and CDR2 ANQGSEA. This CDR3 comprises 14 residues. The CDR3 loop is CSVDSRLSNTEAFF.

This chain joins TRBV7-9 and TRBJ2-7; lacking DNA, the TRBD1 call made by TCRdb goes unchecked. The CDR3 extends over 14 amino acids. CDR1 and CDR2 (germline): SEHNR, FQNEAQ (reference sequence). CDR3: CASSFGTASYEQYF.

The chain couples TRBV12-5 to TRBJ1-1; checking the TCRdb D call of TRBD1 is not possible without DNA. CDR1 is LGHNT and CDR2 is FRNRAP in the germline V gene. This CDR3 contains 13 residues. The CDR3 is CASGLVNRDRAFF.

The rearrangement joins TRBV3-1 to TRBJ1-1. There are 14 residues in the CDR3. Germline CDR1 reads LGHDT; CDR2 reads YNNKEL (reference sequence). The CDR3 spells CASSQKGPHTEAFF.

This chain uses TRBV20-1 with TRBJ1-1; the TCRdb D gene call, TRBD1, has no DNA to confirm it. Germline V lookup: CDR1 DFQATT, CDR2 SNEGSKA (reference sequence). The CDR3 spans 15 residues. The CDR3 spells CSARFLQGGNTEAFF.

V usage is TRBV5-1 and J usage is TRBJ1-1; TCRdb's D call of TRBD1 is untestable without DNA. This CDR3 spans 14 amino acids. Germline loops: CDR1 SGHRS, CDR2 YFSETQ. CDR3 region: CASRYRGTGTEAFF.